This T cell receptor (beta chain) originates from a study of blood T cells in healthy people across ages. V lost 10 bases and J 1 base, leaving 18 bases between the germline ends. The CDR3 has 15 residues. The germline gives CDR1 MDHEN, CDR2 SYDVKM. Next came a second PCR, run for about 6 to 11 cycles, which used a sample-barcoded 5' primer along with a J-beta primer mix. Each cDNA molecule received a tag from a template-switch adaptor that had 12 random nucleotides. Every sample gave at least 2.5 million paired-end reads containing CDR3. MiXCR was run by TCRdb on the 5' RACE reads, yielding one entry per CDR3 protein. The sample carries roughly 700,000 distinct CDR3 sequences, around 45% recorded once. Study conclusions and caveats: Both higher diversity and more naive CD4+ cells marked long-lived donors when set against aged donors. Researchers deemed the diversity estimates from one million T cells underestimates.

In regard to this clonotype: What it binds is unknown.

Sequencing was done on a sample of blood. The source of this sequence is a woman aged 55-75 years in good health. The V and J genes are TRBV28 and TRBJ2-3; perhaps TRBD2 as D (7 bases). CDR3 residues: CAIQPGGPGTDTQYF. The CDR3 nucleotides read TGTGCCATCCAGCCCGGGGGGCCCGGCACAGATACGCAGTATTTT.